These T cell receptor beta chains were read from a single sample in a study of shared clonotypes between healthy human individuals. Produced via immunoSEQ multiplex PCR; TCRdb's table is partial and in-frame only. Counted here are just over 2,000,000 clones, 85% to 95% occurring once; the ten biggest clones make up 0.13%. The material sequenced was naive CD4+ T cells sorted from blood. The receptors were sampled from a man younger than 30 in good health. CDR3s include the opening cysteine and the closing phenylalanine or tryptophan. D genes are given only for firm matches. Clone size is not always given. Where it is, it says once, few, many or a class for expanded clones.

j_gene | v_gene | abundance | d_gene | CDR3aa | CDR3nt
TRBJ1-3 | TRBV5-1 | once | . | CASSLVPENTIYF | TGCGCCAGCAGCTTGGTTCCAGAAAACACCATATATTTT
TRBJ2-4 | TRBV6-5 | . | . | CASSYSPGAKNIQYF | TGTGCCAGCAGTTACTCTCCAGGGGCCAAAAACATTCAGTACTTC
TRBJ2-3 | TRBV5-4 | . | . | CASSLAESHSMNVYF | TGTGCCAGCAGCTTGGCCGAATCTCACAGCATGAATGTGTATTTT
TRBJ1-1 | TRBV6-1 | . | . | CASLDGHTEAFF | TGTGCCAGCCTGGACGGTCACACTGAAGCTTTCTTT
TRBJ2-7 | TRBV7-2 | . | . | CASSVSTLGPIYEQYF | TGTGCCAGCAGCGTCAGCACCCTAGGACCTATCTACGAGCAGTACTTC
TRBJ2-5 | TRBV9 | . | TRBD2 | CASSVSGGAEETQYF | TGTGCCAGCAGCGTTAGCGGGGGGGCCGAGGAGACCCAGTACTTC
TRBJ2-5 | TRBV6-1 | . | . | CAITGIETQYF | TGTGCCATAACAGGGATCGAGACCCAGTACTTC
TRBJ1-3 | TRBV9 | . | . | CASSVERSSGNTIYF | TGTGCCAGCAGCGTAGAACGGAGCTCTGGAAACACCATATATTTT
TRBJ2-7 | TRBV6-6 | . | . | CASRQVLAYEQYF | TGTGCCAGCAGACAGGTGCTGGCCTACGAGCAGTACTTC
TRBJ1-6 | TRBV25-1 | . | . | CASMSLLAPLHF | TGTGCCAGCATGAGTCTCTTAGCACCCCTCCACTTT
TRBJ2-7 | TRBV28 | . | . | CASSLPDSPSYEQYF | TGTGCCAGCAGTTTACCGGACAGCCCGTCCTACGAGCAGTACTTC
TRBJ2-7 | TRBV4-1 | . | TRBD1 | CASSTPGQGYEQYF | TGCGCCAGCAGCACTCCGGGACAGGGCTACGAGCAGTACTTC
TRBJ1-1 | TRBV7-2 | . | . | CASSLRGTLNTEAFF | TGTGCCAGCAGCCTAAGGGGGACACTGAACACTGAAGCTTTCTTT
TRBJ2-5 | TRBV6-5 | . | TRBD2 | CASSALAGGKETQYF | TGTGCCAGCAGTGCACTAGCGGGGGGGAAAGAGACCCAGTACTTC
TRBJ1-6 | TRBV7-6 | . | TRBD1 | CASSSTTGGNSPLHF | TGTGCCAGCAGCTCCACGACAGGGGGCAATTCACCCCTCCACTTT
TRBJ2-2 | TRBV9 | . | TRBD2 | CASTSTSVVTGELFF | TGTGCCAGCACCTCTACTAGCGTTGTCACCGGGGAGCTGTTTTTT